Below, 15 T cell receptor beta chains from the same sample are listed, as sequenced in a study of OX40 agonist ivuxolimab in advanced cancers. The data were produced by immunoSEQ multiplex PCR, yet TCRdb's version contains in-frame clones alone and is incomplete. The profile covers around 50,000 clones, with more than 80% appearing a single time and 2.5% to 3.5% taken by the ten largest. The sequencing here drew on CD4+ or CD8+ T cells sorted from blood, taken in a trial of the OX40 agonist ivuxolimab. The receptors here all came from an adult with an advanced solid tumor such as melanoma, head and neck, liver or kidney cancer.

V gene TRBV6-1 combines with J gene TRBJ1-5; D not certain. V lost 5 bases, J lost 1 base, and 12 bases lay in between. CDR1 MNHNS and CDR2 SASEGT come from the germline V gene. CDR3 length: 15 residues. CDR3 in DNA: TGTGCCAGCAGTTGGGAGGGTTGGAGCAATCAGCCCCAGCATTTT. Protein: CASSWEGWSNQPQHF.

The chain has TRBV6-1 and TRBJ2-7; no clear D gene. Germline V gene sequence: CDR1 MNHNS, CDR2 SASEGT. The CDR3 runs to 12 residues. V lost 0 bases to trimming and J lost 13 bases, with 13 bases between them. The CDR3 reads CASSEAGTPSYF. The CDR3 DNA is TGTGCCAGCAGTGAAGCGGGCACGCCGAGCTACTTC.

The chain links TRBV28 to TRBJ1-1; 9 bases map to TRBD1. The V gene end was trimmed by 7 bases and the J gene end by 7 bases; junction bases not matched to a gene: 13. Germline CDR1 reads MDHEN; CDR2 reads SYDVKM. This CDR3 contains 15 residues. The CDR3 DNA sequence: TGTGCCAGCACCGTATTCCGGACAGGGGCGGTTGAAGCTTTCTTT. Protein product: CASTVFRTGAVEAFF.

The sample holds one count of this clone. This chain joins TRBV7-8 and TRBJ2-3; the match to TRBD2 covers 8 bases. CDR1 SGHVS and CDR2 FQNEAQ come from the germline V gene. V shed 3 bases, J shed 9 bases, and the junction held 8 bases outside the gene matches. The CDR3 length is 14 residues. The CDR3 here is CASSFSGSRGTQYF. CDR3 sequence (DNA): TGTGCCAGCAGCTTCAGCGGGAGTCGTGGGACGCAGTATTTT.

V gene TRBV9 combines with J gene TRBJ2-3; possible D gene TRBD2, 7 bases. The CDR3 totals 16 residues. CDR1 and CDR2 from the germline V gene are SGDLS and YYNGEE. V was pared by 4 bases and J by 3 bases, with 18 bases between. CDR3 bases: TGTGCCAGCAGCCCCCTCGGGGGGCTGGGTACAGATACGCAGTATTTT. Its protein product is CASSPLGGLGTDTQYF. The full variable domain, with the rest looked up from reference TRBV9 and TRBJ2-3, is DSGVTQTPKHLITATGQRVTLRCSPRSGDLSVYWYQQSLDQGLQFLIQYYNGEERAKGNILERFSAQQFPDLHSELNLSSLELGDSALYFCASSPLGGLGTDTQYFGPGTRLTVL.

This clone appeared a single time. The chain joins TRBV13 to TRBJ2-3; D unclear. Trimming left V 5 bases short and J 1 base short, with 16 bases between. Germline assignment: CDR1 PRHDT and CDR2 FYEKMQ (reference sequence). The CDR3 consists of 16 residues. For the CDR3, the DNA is TGTGCCAGCAGCCGGAAAGCCATTATTGGCACAGATACGCAGTATTTT. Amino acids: CASSRKAIIGTDTQYF.

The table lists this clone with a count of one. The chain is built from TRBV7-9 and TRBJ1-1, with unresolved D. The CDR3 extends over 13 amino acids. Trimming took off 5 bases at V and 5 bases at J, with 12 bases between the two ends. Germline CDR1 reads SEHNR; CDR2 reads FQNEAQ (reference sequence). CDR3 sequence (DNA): TGTGCCAGCAGCAAAGGGCGGGGAACTGAAGCTTTCTTT. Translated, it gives CASSKGRGTEAFF. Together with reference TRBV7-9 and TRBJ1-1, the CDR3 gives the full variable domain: DTGVSQNPRHKITKRGQNVTFRCDPISEHNRLYWYRQTLGQGPEFLTYFQNEAQLEKSRLLSDRFSAERPKGSFSTLEIQRTEQGDSAMYLCASSKGRGTEAFFGQGTRLTVV.

The CDR3 spells CASSLASWGANTIYF. The CDR3 DNA reads as TGTGCCAGCAGCTTAGCGTCGTGGGGGGCAAACACCATATATTTT. This chain links TRBV7-6 with TRBJ1-3, with a tentative D call TRBD1 (6 bases). Germline lookup yields CDR1 SGHVS and CDR2 FNYEAQ. V was shortened by 0 bases and J by 6 bases, with 12 bases between the two germline ends. CDR3 size: 15 residues.

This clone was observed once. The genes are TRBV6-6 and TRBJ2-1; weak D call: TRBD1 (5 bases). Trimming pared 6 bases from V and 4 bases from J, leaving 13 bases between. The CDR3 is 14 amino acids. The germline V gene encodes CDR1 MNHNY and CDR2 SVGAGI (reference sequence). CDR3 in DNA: TGTGCCAGCAGACCTACGACAGCTTACAATGAGCAGTTCTTC. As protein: CASRPTTAYNEQFF.

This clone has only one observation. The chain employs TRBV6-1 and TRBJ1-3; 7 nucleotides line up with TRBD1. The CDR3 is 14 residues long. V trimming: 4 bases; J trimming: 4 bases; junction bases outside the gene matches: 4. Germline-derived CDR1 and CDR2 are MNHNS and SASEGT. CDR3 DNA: TGTGCCAGCAGTGCGACAGGGACCGGAAACACCATATATTTT. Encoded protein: CASSATGTGNTIYF.

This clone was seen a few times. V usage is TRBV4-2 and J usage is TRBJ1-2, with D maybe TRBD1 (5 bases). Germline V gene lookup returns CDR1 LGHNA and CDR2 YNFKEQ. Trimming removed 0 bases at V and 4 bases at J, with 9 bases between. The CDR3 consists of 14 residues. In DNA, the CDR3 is TGTGCCAGCAGCCAAGATAAGGGGACCTATGGCTACACCTTC. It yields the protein CASSQDKGTYGYTF.

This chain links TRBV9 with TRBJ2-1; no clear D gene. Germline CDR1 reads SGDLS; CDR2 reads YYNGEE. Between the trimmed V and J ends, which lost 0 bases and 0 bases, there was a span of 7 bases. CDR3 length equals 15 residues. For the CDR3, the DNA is TGTGCCAGCAGCGTAGCACAGAGCTCCTACAATGAGCAGTTCTTC. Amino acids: CASSVAQSSYNEQFF.

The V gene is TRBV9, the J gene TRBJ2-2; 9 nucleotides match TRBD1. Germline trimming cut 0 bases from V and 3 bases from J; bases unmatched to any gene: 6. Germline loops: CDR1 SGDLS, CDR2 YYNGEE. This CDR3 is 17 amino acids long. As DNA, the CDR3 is TGTGCCAGCAGCGTAGCTCTACAGGGGGCGCACACCGGGGAGCTGTTTTTT. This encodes CASSVALQGAHTGELFF.

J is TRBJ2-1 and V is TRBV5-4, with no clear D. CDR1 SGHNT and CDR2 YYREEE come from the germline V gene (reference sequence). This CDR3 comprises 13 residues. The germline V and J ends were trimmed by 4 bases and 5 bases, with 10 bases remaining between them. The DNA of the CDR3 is TGTGCCAGCAGCCCTGGGGTCGACAATGAGCAGTTCTTC. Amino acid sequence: CASSPGVDNEQFF. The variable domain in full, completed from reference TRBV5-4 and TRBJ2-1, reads ETGVTQSPTHLIKTRGQQVTLRCSSQSGHNTVSWYQQALGQGPQFIFQYYREEENGRGNFPPRFSGLQFPNYSSELNVNALELDDSALYLCASSPGVDNEQFFGPGTRLTVL.

The DNA for the CDR3 is TGTGCCAGCAGCTTAGGTATGAACACTGAAGCTTTCTTT. Its protein is CASSLGMNTEAFF. This chain connects TRBV11-2 to TRBJ1-1; D is unclear. CDR1 and CDR2 (germline): SGHAT, FQNNGV. The CDR3 length is 13 residues. V was pared by 1 base and J by 0 bases, with 3 bases between.